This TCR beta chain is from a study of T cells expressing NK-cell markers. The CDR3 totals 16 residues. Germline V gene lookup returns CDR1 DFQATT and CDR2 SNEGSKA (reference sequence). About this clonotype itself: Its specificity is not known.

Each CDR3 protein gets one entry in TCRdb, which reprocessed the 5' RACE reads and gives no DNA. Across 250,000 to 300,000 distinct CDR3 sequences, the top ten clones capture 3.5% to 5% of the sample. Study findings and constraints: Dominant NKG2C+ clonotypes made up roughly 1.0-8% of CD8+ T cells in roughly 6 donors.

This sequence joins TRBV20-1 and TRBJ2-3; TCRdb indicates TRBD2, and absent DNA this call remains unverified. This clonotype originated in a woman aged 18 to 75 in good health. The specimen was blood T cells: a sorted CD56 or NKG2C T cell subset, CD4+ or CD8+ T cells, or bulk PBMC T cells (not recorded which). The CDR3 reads CSAIRPIAGDTDTQYF.